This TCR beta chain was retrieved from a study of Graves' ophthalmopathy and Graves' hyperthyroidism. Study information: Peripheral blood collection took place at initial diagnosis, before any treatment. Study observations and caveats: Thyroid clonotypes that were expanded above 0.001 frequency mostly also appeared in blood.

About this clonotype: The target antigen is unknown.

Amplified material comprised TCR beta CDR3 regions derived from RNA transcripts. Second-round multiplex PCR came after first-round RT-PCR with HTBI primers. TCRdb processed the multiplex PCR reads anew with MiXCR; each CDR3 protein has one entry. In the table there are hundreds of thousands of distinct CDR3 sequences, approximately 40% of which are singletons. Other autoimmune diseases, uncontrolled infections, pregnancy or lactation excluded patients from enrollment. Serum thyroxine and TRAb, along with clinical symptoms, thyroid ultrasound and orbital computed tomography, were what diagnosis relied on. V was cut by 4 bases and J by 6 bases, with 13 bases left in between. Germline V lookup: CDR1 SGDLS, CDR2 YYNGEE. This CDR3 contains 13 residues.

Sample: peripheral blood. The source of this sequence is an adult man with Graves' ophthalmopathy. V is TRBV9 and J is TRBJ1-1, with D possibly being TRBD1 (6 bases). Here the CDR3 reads CASSLRTDAEAFF. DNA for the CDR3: TGTGCCAGCAGCTTAAGGACAGACGCTGAAGCTTTCTTT.